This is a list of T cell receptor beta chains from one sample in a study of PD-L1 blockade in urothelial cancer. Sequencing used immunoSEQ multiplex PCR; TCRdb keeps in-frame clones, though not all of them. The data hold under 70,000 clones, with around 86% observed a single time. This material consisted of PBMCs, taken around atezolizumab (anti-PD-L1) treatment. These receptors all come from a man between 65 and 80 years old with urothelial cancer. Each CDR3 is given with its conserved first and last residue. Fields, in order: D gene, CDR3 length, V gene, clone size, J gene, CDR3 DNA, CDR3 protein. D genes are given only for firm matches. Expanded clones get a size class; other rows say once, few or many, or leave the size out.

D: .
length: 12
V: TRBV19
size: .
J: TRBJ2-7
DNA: TGTGCCAGTACGGGACAACCGGGAGAGCAGTACTTC
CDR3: CASTGQPGEQYF

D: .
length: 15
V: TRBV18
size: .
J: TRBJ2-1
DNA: TGTGCCAGCTCCCAGGGAACAGGGAATGGCGGTGAGCAGTTCTTC
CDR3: CASSQGTGNGGEQFF

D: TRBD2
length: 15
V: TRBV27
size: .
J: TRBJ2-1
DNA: TGTGCCAGCAGTTCCGAGCGGGGGACCCACAATGAGCAGTTCTTC
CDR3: CASSSERGTHNEQFF

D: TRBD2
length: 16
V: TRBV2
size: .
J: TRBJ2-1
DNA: TGTGCCAGCAGTGAAGCACTAGCGGGAGGGGGGTTTGAGCAGTTCTTC
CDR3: CASSEALAGGGFEQFF

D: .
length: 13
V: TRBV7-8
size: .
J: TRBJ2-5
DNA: TGTGCCAGCAGCTCCGCTACTCGGGAGACCCAGTACTTC
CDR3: CASSSATRETQYF

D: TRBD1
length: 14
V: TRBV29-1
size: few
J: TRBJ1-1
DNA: TGCAGCGTTGACTTGAGTAGTGCCAGGGGACAGGCTTTCTTT
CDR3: CSVDLSSARGQAFF

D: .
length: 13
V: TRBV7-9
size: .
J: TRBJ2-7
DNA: TGTGCCAGCAGCTTAAGACTAGATGACGAGCAGTACTTC
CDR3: CASSLRLDDEQYF

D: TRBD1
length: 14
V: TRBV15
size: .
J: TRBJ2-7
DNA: TGTGCCACCAGCCGTAGACAGGGGAGCCACGAGCAGTACTTC
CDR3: CATSRRQGSHEQYF

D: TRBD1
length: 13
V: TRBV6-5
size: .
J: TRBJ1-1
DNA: TGTGCCAGCATTTCGACAGGGAGCACTGAAGCTTTCTTT
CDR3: CASISTGSTEAFF

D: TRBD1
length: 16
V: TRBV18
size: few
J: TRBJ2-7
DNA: TGTGCCAGCTCACCCAAGGGACAGGCGGTCTCCTACGAGCAGTACTTC
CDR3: CASSPKGQAVSYEQYF

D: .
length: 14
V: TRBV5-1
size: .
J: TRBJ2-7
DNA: TGCGCCAGCAGCTTGGGGGGCGGAAGTGACGAGCAGTACTTC
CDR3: CASSLGGGSDEQYF

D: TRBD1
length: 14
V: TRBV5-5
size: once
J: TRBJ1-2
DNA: TGTGCCAGCAGCTTCGACAGGGGGCTGGATGGCTACACCTTC
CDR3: CASSFDRGLDGYTF

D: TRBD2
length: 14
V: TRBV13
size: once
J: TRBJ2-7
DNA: TGTGCCAGCAGCCCTAGCGGGAGGTCTTTCGAGCAGTACTTC
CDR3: CASSPSGRSFEQYF

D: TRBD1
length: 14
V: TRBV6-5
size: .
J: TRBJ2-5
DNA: TGTGCCAGCAGGGGACAGGGAGAGGATGAGACCCAGTACTTC
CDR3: CASRGQGEDETQYF

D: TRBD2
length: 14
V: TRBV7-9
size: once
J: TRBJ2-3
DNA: TGTGCCAGCAGCCCAGCGGGAGGAACAGATACGCAGTATTTT
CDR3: CASSPAGGTDTQYF

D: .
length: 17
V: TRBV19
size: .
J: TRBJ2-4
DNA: TGTGCCAGTAGTCCCTTTGTCCAGGGGCTAGCCAAAAACATTCAGTACTTC
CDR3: CASSPFVQGLAKNIQYF

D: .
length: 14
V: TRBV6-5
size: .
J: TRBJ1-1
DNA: TGTGCCAGCAGTCGGGACATAAGAAACACTGAAGCTTTCTTT
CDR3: CASSRDIRNTEAFF

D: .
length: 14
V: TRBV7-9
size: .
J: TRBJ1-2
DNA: TGTGCCAGCAGCTTACCAGGGGTGGGCTATGGCTACACCTTC
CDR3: CASSLPGVGYGYTF

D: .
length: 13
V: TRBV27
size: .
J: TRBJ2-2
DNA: TGTGCCAGCAGTTTTAACGGAGGCGGGGAGCTGTTTTTT
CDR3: CASSFNGGGELFF

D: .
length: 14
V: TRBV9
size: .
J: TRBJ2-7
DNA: TGTGCCAGCAGCGTAGGGGACTCCTTGGGGGAGCAGTACTTC
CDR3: CASSVGDSLGEQYF

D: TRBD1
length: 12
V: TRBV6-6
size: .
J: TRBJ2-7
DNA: TGTGCCACCGGACAGGGGAACTACGAGCAGTACTTC
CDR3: CATGQGNYEQYF

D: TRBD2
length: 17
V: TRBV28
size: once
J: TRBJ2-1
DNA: TGTGCCAGCTCCTCCGGAGTGGGGCTAGCGGGTGTTAATGAGCAGTTCTTC
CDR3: CASSSGVGLAGVNEQFF

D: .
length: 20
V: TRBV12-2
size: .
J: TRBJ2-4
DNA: TGTGCAAGTCGCTTAATTTGCCGGGCAGGGGAGACTCTAGCCAAAAACATTCAGTACTTC
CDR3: CASRLICRAGETLAKNIQYF

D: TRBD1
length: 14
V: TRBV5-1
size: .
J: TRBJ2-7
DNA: TGCGCCAGCAGCTTGGTTGGGACAGGGGCTGAGCAGTACTTC
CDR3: CASSLVGTGAEQYF

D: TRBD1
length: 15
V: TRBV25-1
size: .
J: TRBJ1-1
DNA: TGTGCCAGCAGTGAGTCACAGGGGAGGAACACTGAAGCTTTCTTT
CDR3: CASSESQGRNTEAFF

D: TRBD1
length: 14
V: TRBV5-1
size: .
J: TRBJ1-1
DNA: TGCGCCAGCAGCTTGGGACAGGGTGTCACTGAAGCTTTCTTT
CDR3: CASSLGQGVTEAFF

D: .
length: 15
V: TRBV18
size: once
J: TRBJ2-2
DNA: TGTGCCAGCTCACCTTTCCAGGGAAACACCGGGGAGCTGTTTTTT
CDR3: CASSPFQGNTGELFF

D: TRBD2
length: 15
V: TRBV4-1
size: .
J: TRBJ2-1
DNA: TGCGCCAGCAGCCAGGGGGGAGGGCCATACAATGAGCAGTTCTTC
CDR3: CASSQGGGPYNEQFF